The 2 T cell receptor beta chains reported below all come from one sample, sequenced in a study of blood T cell repertoires in COVID-19. Profiling relied on immunoSEQ multiplex PCR, and the TCRdb table lists in-frame clones only, not all of them. The sample includes 200,000 to 300,000 clones, about four fifths of them seen just once. Input material: peripheral blood. All receptors come from a woman of 80 years or more with COVID-19, enrolled during active disease.

This chain joins TRBV7-2 and TRBJ2-3, with 11 bases identical to TRBD2. CDR1 is SGHTA, CDR2 FQGNSA, per germline. The trim removed 4 bases at V and 6 bases at J, leaving 3 bases unmatched. The CDR3 has 14 amino acids. The CDR3 DNA follows: TGTGCCAGCAGCTCACCTAGCGGGAGGGATACGCAGTATTTT. Protein sequence: CASSSPSGRDTQYF.

V is TRBV4-2 and J is TRBJ1-4; D unclear. Per germline, CDR1 LGHNA and CDR2 YNFKEQ. V shed 2 bases and J shed 8 bases, with 15 bases lying between them. The CDR3 has 15 amino acids. CDR3 sequence: CASSQSPTLQEKLFF. CDR3 nucleotides: TGTGCCAGCAGCCAATCTCCGACACTTCAAGAAAAACTGTTTTTT.